This T cell receptor (beta chain) was profiled in a study of CD8+ T cells in alopecia areata. The study's findings and limits: With one nonresponder, baseline CD8+ expansion's link to response remains uncertain. There were many expanded lesional clones persisting in scalp and blood during tofacitinib.

The J segment lost 8 bases and the V segment lost 4 bases, leaving 9 bases of the junction unmatched. The CDR3 contains 13 residues. The germline CDR1 and CDR2 sequences are SQVTM and ANQGSEA. This clone was picked up a small number of times. Its antigen is as yet unknown. Following RNA extraction, reverse transcription yielded cDNA that acted as the sequencing template. This table comes from immunoSEQ multiplex PCR, and its TCRdb copy is limited to in-frame clones, with some not included. The sample shows 150,000 to 200,000 clones, roughly three fifths of them seen only once. As to treatment: oral pan-JAK inhibitor, 5-10 mg twice daily.

The V call is TRBV29-1, the J call TRBJ1-2, with 8 bases that match TRBD1. Sample: CD4+ T cells sorted from blood, taken between weeks 49 and 50, from a patient treated with tofacitinib. The source of this sequence is a human donor with alopecia areata. The CDR3 nucleotides read TGCAGCGTTGGGGACAGGAGATCCCTAGGCTACACCTTC. It is translated as CSVGDRRSLGYTF. The whole variable domain, remainder taken from reference TRBV29-1 and TRBJ1-2, is SAVISQKPSRDICQRGTSLTIQCQVDSQVTMMFWYRQQPGQSLTLIATANQGSEATYESGFVIDKFPISRPNLTFSTLTVSNMSPEDSSIYLCSVGDRRSLGYTFGSGTRLTVV.